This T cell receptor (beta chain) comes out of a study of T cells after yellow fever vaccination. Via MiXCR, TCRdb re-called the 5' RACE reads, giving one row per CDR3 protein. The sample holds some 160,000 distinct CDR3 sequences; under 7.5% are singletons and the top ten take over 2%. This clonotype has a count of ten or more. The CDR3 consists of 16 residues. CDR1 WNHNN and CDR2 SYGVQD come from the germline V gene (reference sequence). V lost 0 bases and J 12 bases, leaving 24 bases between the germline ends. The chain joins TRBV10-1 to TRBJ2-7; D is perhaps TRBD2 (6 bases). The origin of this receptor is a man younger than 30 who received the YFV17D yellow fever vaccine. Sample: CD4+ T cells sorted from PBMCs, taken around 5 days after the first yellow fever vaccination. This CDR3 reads CASSESIGGTPIRRYF. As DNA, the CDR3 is TGCGCCAGCAGTGAGTCGATTGGGGGGACCCCTATTCGGCGGTACTTC.